This paragraph reports one T cell receptor (beta chain). Its specificity is unknown. The sample comes from a study of T cell responses to AZD1222 COVID-19 vaccine. Study findings and constraints: AZD1222 recipients seropositive at baseline numbered only five to seven.

The CDR3 is made up of 15 amino acids. V was cut by 8 bases and J by 2 bases, with 17 bases left in between. From germline, CDR1 is MNHEY and CDR2 SVGAGI. Repertoires were generated with immunoSEQ multiplex PCR, while TCRdb's copy carries only in-frame clones and drops some. The sample includes 200,000 or so clones, 85% to 95% of them seen just once. The sequenced sample was peripheral blood, obtained 28 days after the second AZD1222 dose. The TCR originated in an adult who received the AZD1222 COVID-19 vaccine. The chain combines TRBV6-5 with TRBJ2-3, with D possibly being TRBD2 (6 bases). This chain's CDR3 is CASPPGRLVTDTQYF. In DNA, the CDR3 is TGTGCCAGCCCTCCGGGGAGGCTTGTCACAGATACGCAGTATTTT.